This is a list of T cell receptor beta chains from one sample in a study of response to subunit inactivated influenza vaccine. Each CDR3 protein is one row after TCRdb ran MiXCR on the RT-PCR reads. The sample lists roughly 170,000 distinct CDR3 sequences, about 9.3% occurring once. The sequencing used non-naive T cells sorted from PBMCs, collected on the day of vaccination. These receptors were taken from a man aged 45-60 years who received an inactivated influenza vaccine. Both conserved end residues are part of each CDR3. Fields, in order: clone size, J gene, V gene, CDR3 length, D gene, CDR3 protein, CDR3 DNA. D genes are given only for firm matches. The listing skips clone size in some rows; elsewhere it reads once, few, many or a size class.

abundance: few
j_gene: TRBJ1-5
v_gene: TRBV6-1
len: 14
d_gene: NA
CDR3aa: CASRGASANQPQHF
CDR3nt: TGTGCCAGCAGAGGGGCATCAGCCAATCAGCCCCAGCATTTT

abundance: few
j_gene: TRBJ2-7
v_gene: TRBV5-6
len: 13
d_gene: NA
CDR3aa: CASSHFDSYEQYF
CDR3nt: TGTGCCAGCAGCCACTTCGACTCCTACGAGCAGTACTTC

abundance: many
j_gene: TRBJ1-1
v_gene: TRBV11-2
len: 15
d_gene: TRBD1
CDR3aa: CASSLGWTGDTEAFF
CDR3nt: TGTGCCAGCAGCTTAGGGTGGACAGGGGACACTGAAGCTTTCTTT

abundance: many
j_gene: TRBJ2-7
v_gene: TRBV28
len: 12
d_gene: NA
CDR3aa: CASSFGSGVVDF
CDR3nt: TGTGCCAGCAGTTTCGGGAGTGGGGTTGTGGACTTC

abundance: many
j_gene: TRBJ1-5
v_gene: TRBV6-1
len: 14
d_gene: TRBD1
CDR3aa: CASRGTGEGQPQHF
CDR3nt: TGTGCCAGCAGGGGGACAGGGGAGGGTCAGCCCCAGCATTTT

abundance: few
j_gene: TRBJ2-1
v_gene: TRBV12-3/TRBV12-4
len: 17
d_gene: TRBD2
CDR3aa: CASILSGSRGSYNEQFF
CDR3nt: TGTGCCAGCATCCTTAGCGGGAGTAGAGGCTCCTACAATGAGCAGTTCTTC

abundance: NA
j_gene: TRBJ2-1
v_gene: TRBV24-1
len: 11
d_gene: NA
CDR3aa: CATSENNEQFF
CDR3nt: TGTGCCACCAGTGAGAACAATGAGCAGTTCTTC

abundance: medium-sized
j_gene: TRBJ2-1
v_gene: TRBV28
len: 14
d_gene: NA
CDR3aa: CASPGVPPYNEQFF
CDR3nt: TGTGCCAGCCCGGGGGTTCCCCCCTACAATGAGCAGTTCTTC

abundance: few
j_gene: TRBJ2-5
v_gene: TRBV9
len: 14
d_gene: NA
CDR3aa: CASSATAYQETQYF
CDR3nt: TGTGCCAGCAGCGCGACAGCGTACCAAGAGACCCAGTACTTC

abundance: NA
j_gene: TRBJ2-5
v_gene: TRBV7-2
len: 15
d_gene: TRBD2
CDR3aa: CASSLGTSGWETQYF
CDR3nt: TGTGCCAGCAGCTTAGGGACTAGCGGATGGGAGACCCAGTACTTC

abundance: many
j_gene: TRBJ2-1
v_gene: TRBV27
len: 15
d_gene: NA
CDR3aa: CASSPGLDRRNEQFF
CDR3nt: TGTGCCAGCAGTCCCGGACTTGATCGAAGGAATGAGCAGTTCTTC

abundance: NA
j_gene: TRBJ2-3
v_gene: TRBV9
len: 15
d_gene: NA
CDR3aa: CASSALTGEVDTQYF
CDR3nt: TGTGCCAGCAGCGCCCTTACAGGGGAGGTTGATACGCAGTATTTT

abundance: NA
j_gene: TRBJ1-5
v_gene: TRBV10-3
len: 16
d_gene: NA
CDR3aa: CAISDYPRGGNQPQHF
CDR3nt: TGTGCCATCAGTGATTACCCCCGGGGGGGGAATCAGCCCCAGCATTTT

abundance: NA
j_gene: TRBJ2-5
v_gene: TRBV19
len: 14
d_gene: NA
CDR3aa: CASSLTGAEETQYF
CDR3nt: TGTGCCAGTAGTCTCACGGGGGCTGAAGAGACCCAGTACTTC

abundance: many
j_gene: TRBJ2-1
v_gene: TRBV12-3/TRBV12-4
len: 16
d_gene: TRBD1
CDR3aa: CASSRDRPSSYNEQFF
CDR3nt: TGTGCCAGCAGTCGGGACAGACCATCCTCCTACAATGAGCAGTTCTTC

abundance: NA
j_gene: TRBJ1-4
v_gene: TRBV5-1
len: 15
d_gene: NA
CDR3aa: CASSPGTATNEKLFF
CDR3nt: TGCGCCAGCAGCCCCGGGACCGCAACTAATGAAAAACTGTTTTTT

abundance: few
j_gene: TRBJ2-2
v_gene: TRBV2
len: 14
d_gene: NA
CDR3aa: CAGRDRYITGELFF
CDR3nt: TGTGCCGGAAGGGACCGCTATATAACCGGGGAGCTGTTTTTT

abundance: few
j_gene: TRBJ1-2
v_gene: TRBV7-9
len: 13
d_gene: TRBD1
CDR3aa: CASSLGQSYGYTF
CDR3nt: TGTGCCAGCAGCCTGGGACAGAGTTATGGCTACACCTTC

abundance: few
j_gene: TRBJ1-2
v_gene: TRBV27
len: 12
d_gene: NA
CDR3aa: CASSLSSGAPTF
CDR3nt: TGTGCCAGCAGTTTATCGAGTGGCGCCCCCACCTTC

abundance: many
j_gene: TRBJ2-5
v_gene: TRBV25-1
len: 10
d_gene: NA
CDR3aa: CASSEETQYF
CDR3nt: TGTGCCAGCAGTGAAGAGACCCAGTACTTC

abundance: few
j_gene: TRBJ2-3
v_gene: TRBV24-1
len: 16
d_gene: TRBD2
CDR3aa: CATSPGTSGRIDTQYF
CDR3nt: TGTGCCACCAGTCCCGGGACTAGCGGGAGAATAGATACGCAGTATTTT

abundance: NA
j_gene: TRBJ1-4
v_gene: TRBV2
len: 15
d_gene: NA
CDR3aa: CASSERGAGGEKLFF
CDR3nt: TGTGCCAGCAGTGAGCGGGGAGCCGGGGGCGAAAAACTGTTTTTT

abundance: NA
j_gene: TRBJ1-5
v_gene: TRBV10-3
len: 15
d_gene: TRBD1
CDR3aa: CAISEAGGGNQPQHF
CDR3nt: TGTGCCATCAGTGAGGCAGGGGGTGGCAATCAGCCCCAGCATTTT

abundance: NA
j_gene: TRBJ2-2
v_gene: TRBV14
len: 16
d_gene: TRBD1
CDR3aa: CASSRDRGLTTGELFF
CDR3nt: TGTGCCAGCAGCCGCGACAGGGGGCTTACCACCGGGGAGCTGTTTTTT

abundance: few
j_gene: TRBJ2-3
v_gene: TRBV18
len: 14
d_gene: NA
CDR3aa: CASSAGTSTDTQYF
CDR3nt: TGTGCCAGCTCAGCAGGGACTAGCACAGATACGCAGTATTTT

abundance: many
j_gene: TRBJ2-3
v_gene: TRBV11-3
len: 15
d_gene: TRBD1
CDR3aa: CASSLAGGRADTQYF
CDR3nt: TGTGCCAGCAGCTTAGCAGGGGGCAGGGCAGATACGCAGTATTTT

abundance: many
j_gene: TRBJ1-6
v_gene: TRBV9
len: 15
d_gene: NA
CDR3aa: CATPLWFSNNSPLHF
CDR3nt: TGTGCCACCCCGCTTTGGTTCTCCAATAATTCACCCCTCCACTTT

abundance: many
j_gene: TRBJ2-5
v_gene: TRBV29-1
len: 12
d_gene: TRBD1
CDR3aa: CSVDRGKETQYF
CDR3nt: TGCAGCGTCGACAGGGGTAAAGAGACCCAGTACTTC

abundance: NA
j_gene: TRBJ2-2
v_gene: TRBV12-1
len: 16
d_gene: NA
CDR3aa: CASSFPPTFHTGELFF
CDR3nt: TGTGCCAGCAGCTTTCCCCCGACATTCCACACCGGGGAGCTGTTTTTT

abundance: few
j_gene: TRBJ1-4
v_gene: TRBV27
len: 13
d_gene: NA
CDR3aa: CASSLGKREKLFF
CDR3nt: TGTGCCAGCAGTTTAGGGAAGAGAGAAAAACTGTTTTTT

abundance: NA
j_gene: TRBJ2-1
v_gene: TRBV20-1
len: 14
d_gene: TRBD1
CDR3aa: CSATRDRGLNEQFF
CDR3nt: TGCAGTGCTACTCGGGACAGGGGGCTCAATGAGCAGTTCTTC

abundance: NA
j_gene: TRBJ2-5
v_gene: TRBV2
len: 15
d_gene: NA
CDR3aa: CASSGTRSFQETQYF
CDR3nt: TGTGCCAGCAGTGGAACGAGGTCCTTCCAAGAGACCCAGTACTTC

abundance: few
j_gene: TRBJ2-3
v_gene: TRBV7-9
len: 16
d_gene: NA
CDR3aa: CATLGPKGQPTVGEYF
CDR3nt: TGTGCCACGTTGGGACCGAAAGGACAGCCCACGGTCGGAGAATATTTT

abundance: many
j_gene: TRBJ1-5
v_gene: TRBV6-2/TRBV6-3
len: 14
d_gene: NA
CDR3aa: CASSLNRRDQPQHF
CDR3nt: TGTGCCAGCAGTCTGAATAGGCGAGATCAGCCCCAGCATTTT

abundance: many
j_gene: TRBJ1-4
v_gene: TRBV2
len: 17
d_gene: NA
CDR3aa: CASKPPASETTNEKLFF
CDR3nt: TGTGCCAGCAAGCCCCCCGCCAGCGAGACAACTAATGAAAAACTGTTTTTT

abundance: many
j_gene: TRBJ2-7
v_gene: TRBV12-3/TRBV12-4
len: 16
d_gene: NA
CDR3aa: CASSLGGGPVSREQYF
CDR3nt: TGTGCCAGCAGTTTAGGTGGGGGGCCGGTTTCGAGAGAGCAGTACTTC

abundance: few
j_gene: TRBJ1-1
v_gene: TRBV6-5
len: 15
d_gene: NA
CDR3aa: CASSYLRDRGPEAFF
CDR3nt: TGTGCCAGCAGTTACCTTCGGGACCGCGGGCCCGAAGCTTTCTTT

abundance: NA
j_gene: TRBJ2-1
v_gene: TRBV20-1
len: 14
d_gene: TRBD2
CDR3aa: CSAGGLAGVREQFF
CDR3nt: TGCAGTGCTGGGGGACTAGCGGGAGTCCGAGAGCAGTTCTTC

abundance: NA
j_gene: TRBJ2-3
v_gene: TRBV12-3/TRBV12-4
len: 15
d_gene: TRBD2
CDR3aa: CASSRSGGPLDTQYF
CDR3nt: TGTGCCAGCAGTCGATCGGGAGGGCCCTTAGATACGCAGTATTTT

abundance: few
j_gene: TRBJ2-7
v_gene: TRBV5-6
len: 15
d_gene: TRBD2
CDR3aa: CASSRLAGGTYEQYF
CDR3nt: TGTGCCAGCAGCAGACTAGCGGGAGGAACCTACGAGCAGTACTTC

abundance: NA
j_gene: TRBJ2-7
v_gene: TRBV6-1
len: 14
d_gene: TRBD2
CDR3aa: CASSRPSGRSEQYF
CDR3nt: TGTGCCAGCAGTCGGCCTAGCGGGAGGAGTGAGCAGTACTTC

abundance: many
j_gene: TRBJ1-2
v_gene: TRBV6-1
len: 16
d_gene: NA
CDR3aa: CASTLSHRGGSYGYTF
CDR3nt: TGTGCCAGCACCCTCAGCCACCGGGGGGGATCCTATGGCTACACCTTC

abundance: few
j_gene: TRBJ1-6
v_gene: TRBV3-1
len: 15
d_gene: NA
CDR3aa: CASSQEGSRNSPLHF
CDR3nt: TGTGCCAGCAGCCAGGAGGGATCGCGTAATTCACCCCTCCACTTT

abundance: NA
j_gene: TRBJ2-5
v_gene: TRBV29-1
len: 12
d_gene: NA
CDR3aa: CSVGEGSETQYF
CDR3nt: TGCAGCGTTGGCGAGGGTAGCGAGACCCAGTACTTC

abundance: few
j_gene: TRBJ2-1
v_gene: TRBV3-1
len: 18
d_gene: TRBD2
CDR3aa: CASSPQILTSGRGNEQFF
CDR3nt: TGTGCCAGCAGCCCCCAGATCCTTACTAGCGGGAGGGGCAATGAGCAGTTCTTC

abundance: NA
j_gene: TRBJ1-1
v_gene: TRBV5-5
len: 15
d_gene: TRBD1
CDR3aa: CASSFPPSGGTEAFF
CDR3nt: TGTGCCAGCAGCTTTCCCCCCTCAGGGGGGACTGAAGCTTTCTTT

abundance: few
j_gene: TRBJ1-6
v_gene: TRBV19
len: 17
d_gene: TRBD1
CDR3aa: CASSKLQGSSYNSPLHF
CDR3nt: TGTGCCAGTAGTAAGTTACAGGGGAGCTCCTATAATTCACCCCTCCACTTT